The 28 T cell receptor beta chains below all came from one sample that was sequenced in a study of read filtering for tumor transcriptome and immune sequencing. Molecular barcoded adaptors covering alpha/delta and beta/gamma chains were used on roughly 400 ng RNA. TCRdb fed the reads into MiXCR, producing one record per CDR3 protein. This table has about 48,000 distinct CDR3 sequences, approximately 18% appearing once. Specimen: a population of CD138-negative cells sorted from bone marrow. The receptors derive from a donor aged 40 or over with multiple myeloma.

A word on this clonotype: This may be a read error: a much more frequent sequence differs by one nucleotide. This chain joins TRBV5-1 and TRBJ1-3; D gene unclear. The CDR3 contains 14 residues. The germline CDR1 and CDR2 sequences are SGHRS and YFSETQ. Trimming shortened V by 1 base and J by 6 bases, and 11 bases separated the two germline ends. CDR3 sequence reads: CASSLNTAVNTIYF. The CDR3 coding sequence is TGCGCCAGCAGCTTGAACACCGCCGTAAACACCATATATTTT. The full variable domain, completed using reference TRBV5-1 and TRBJ1-3, is KAGVTQTPRYLIKTRGQQVTLSCSPISGHRSVSWYQQTPGQGLQFLFEYFSETQRNKGNFPGRFSGRQFSNSRSEMNVSTLELGDSALYLCASSLNTAVNTIYFGEGSWLTVV.

The chain recombines TRBV10-3 with TRBJ2-7; 9 bases match TRBD2. J lost 6 bases, V lost 6 bases, and 3 bases had no gene match. The CDR3 totals 12 residues. Germline CDR1 reads ENHRY; CDR2 reads SYGVKD. The CDR3 nucleotides are TGTGCCATCAGGCGGGAGGGCTCCGAGCAGTACTTC. It codes for CAIRREGSEQYF.

Details on this clonotype: Just one base apart from a much larger clone, this may be a read error. The chain couples TRBV20-1 to TRBJ2-1; TRBD2 agrees at 8 bases. Germline V lookup: CDR1 DFQATT, CDR2 SNEGSKA (reference sequence). With 5 bases clipped from V and 9 bases from J, the junction kept 12 bases outside the gene matches. The CDR3 has 14 amino acids. CDR3 sequence (DNA): TGCAGTGCTCCAACCGGGACTAGTCGCCCTGAGCAGTTCTTC. It translates to CSAPTGTSRPEQFF.

About this clonotype: A much larger clonotype is one base distant, so this may be a read error. This chain links TRBV7-6 with TRBJ1-4; D is uncertain. Germline V gene data show CDR1 as SGHVS and CDR2 as FNYEAQ. The CDR3 runs to 15 residues. CDR3 amino acids: CAGSLSGVGNEKLFF. The CDR3 DNA reads TGTGCCGGCAGCTTAAGCGGGGTCGGTAATGAAAAACTGTTTTTT.

In its sample, this clonotype was seen many times. The chain joins TRBV12-3 or TRBV12-4 to TRBJ1-2; 9 bases fit TRBD1. The CDR3 loop spans 13 amino acids. Trimming at V came to 8 bases and at J to 7 bases, leaving 8 bases not matched to a gene. CDR3 DNA: TGTGCCAGCCGCCCCGGGACAGGGACTGGCTACACCTTC. This codes for CASRPGTGTGYTF.

This clonotype was picked up many times. V and J are TRBV14 and TRBJ1-1, with D unclear. Germline V gives CDR1 SGHDN, CDR2 FVKESK. V lost 2 bases and J lost 2, with 12 bases in between. The CDR3 contains 15 residues. The CDR3, as DNA: TGTGCCAGCAGCCAATCAAAGGGTTTTAACACTGAAGCTTTCTTT. This translates into CASSQSKGFNTEAFF.

This clonotype was picked up many times. This chain joins TRBV3-1 and TRBJ2-7; D gene ambiguous. V was shortened by 0 bases and J by 3 bases, with 9 bases between the two germline ends. Germline V gives CDR1 LGHDT, CDR2 YNNKEL (reference sequence). This CDR3 has 14 residues. CDR3 loop: CASSQDGSVYEQYF. Here the CDR3 DNA reads TGTGCCAGCAGCCAAGACGGCTCGGTCTACGAGCAGTACTTC.

This clonotype has at least ten counts. The rearrangement links TRBV10-3 to TRBJ2-5; 8 bases line up with TRBD2. Germline-derived CDR1 and CDR2 are ENHRY and SYGVKD. This CDR3 is built from 15 residues. Trimming removed 5 bases from V and 2 bases from J; junction bases left unmatched: 7. As DNA, the CDR3 is TGTGCCATCAGTTCTCATGCGGGGGGACAAGAGACCCAGTACTTC. It translates to CAISSHAGGQETQYF.

This clonotype occurred many times. The CDR3 sequence: CASSLLRSGELFF. CDR3 sequence (DNA): TGTGCCAGCAGTTTATTGCGGTCCGGGGAGCTGTTTTTT. The V call is TRBV27, the J call TRBJ2-2; D is unresolved. Per germline, CDR1 MNHEY and CDR2 SMNVEV (reference sequence). This CDR3 has 13 residues. The ends were cut back, 1 base at V and 6 bases at J, with 6 bases in the middle.

At least ten counts were recorded for this clonotype. V and J are TRBV28 and TRBJ2-7, with a weak D call TRBD2 (6 bases). Trimming took off 4 bases at V and 10 bases at J, with 11 bases between the two ends. CDR1 and CDR2 (germline): MDHEN, SYDVKM. CDR3 size: 11 residues. CDR3 sequence reads: CASSWRGPQYF. The CDR3 DNA follows: TGTGCCAGCAGTTGGCGGGGCCCCCAGTACTTC.

The rearrangement joins TRBV29-1 to TRBJ2-1, with D possibly matching TRBD2 (5 bases). The germline V and J ends were trimmed by 4 bases and 7 bases, with 14 bases remaining between them. Germline V lookup: CDR1 SQVTM, CDR2 ANQGSEA. This CDR3 spans 13 amino acids. CDR3 in DNA: TGCAGCGTTGCCAGGACTTCTAAGAATGAGCAGTTCTTC. Its translation is CSVARTSKNEQFF.

This clonotype was seen repeatedly, ten times or more. The gene calls are TRBV10-3 and TRBJ2-5; D possibly uses TRBD1 or TRBD2 (5 bases each). This CDR3 has 14 residues. Germline V gene data show CDR1 as ENHRY and CDR2 as SYGVKD. The ends were cut back, 3 bases at V and 0 bases at J, with 8 bases in the middle. The CDR3 nucleotides read TGTGCCATCAGTGATGAGGGGTACCAAGAGACCCAGTACTTC. Translating it yields CAISDEGYQETQYF.

This clonotype was counted at least ten times. The chain joins TRBV20-1 to TRBJ2-6; D is perhaps TRBD1 (5 bases). The CDR3 consists of 15 residues. Germline CDR1 reads DFQATT; CDR2 reads SNEGSKA (reference sequence). V lost 0 bases, J lost 4 bases, and 10 bases lay in between. The CDR3: CSARDPGAGANVLTF. In nucleotides, the CDR3 is TGCAGTGCTAGAGATCCTGGGGCCGGGGCCAACGTCCTGACTTTC.

The chain has TRBV12-3 or TRBV12-4 and TRBJ1-2; no reliable D call. The CDR3 spans 12 residues. V was trimmed by 3 bases and J by 7 bases, leaving 9 bases between them. CDR3 residues: CASSFSRSGYTF. DNA for the CDR3: TGTGCCAGCAGTTTTTCGAGGAGTGGCTACACCTTC.

At least ten counts were recorded for this clonotype. J is TRBJ1-1 and V is TRBV12-3 or TRBV12-4, with unresolved D. This CDR3 is built from 14 residues. The V end was cut by 5 bases, the J end by 4 bases, with 14 bases between. The CDR3 region is CASSQEARGTEAFF. CDR3 coding DNA: TGTGCCAGCAGTCAAGAGGCCCGGGGCACTGAAGCTTTCTTT.

This clonotype was observed a single time. This is likely an artifact of a read error, given a far larger clone one base away. The chain combines TRBV11-1 with TRBJ2-1; TRBD2 aligns across 12 bases. The CDR3 contains 17 residues. The germline V gene encodes CDR1 SGHAT and CDR2 FQDESV (reference sequence). The CDR3 DNA reads as TGTGCCAGCAGCTTCCTAGCGGGAGGGGGTGGGTCGGATGAGCGGTTCTTC. It is translated as CASSFLAGGGGSDERFF.

This clonotype showed up many times. The rearrangement links TRBV5-1 to TRBJ2-3, with a possible D match to TRBD2 (5 bases). Trimming stripped 4 bases from V and 4 bases from J, with 10 bases between. Germline CDR1 and CDR2: SGHRS and YFSETQ. The length of the CDR3 is 13 residues. The CDR3 spells CASSLPGSDTQYF. The CDR3 DNA is TGCGCCAGCAGCCTCCCGGGATCAGATACGCAGTATTTT.

This clonotype came up a few times. V is TRBV14 and J is TRBJ2-3; 8 nucleotides match TRBD2. Losses at the gene ends were 1 base for V and 6 bases for J; bases not matched to a gene: 0. CDR1 is SGHDN, CDR2 FVKESK, per germline. This CDR3 is 13 amino acids long. CDR3 amino acids: CASSQASGDTQYF. In DNA form, the CDR3 reads TGTGCCAGCAGCCAAGCTAGCGGGGATACGCAGTATTTT.

Remarks on this clonotype: Just one base apart from a much larger clone, this may be a read error. V gene TRBV9 combines with J gene TRBJ2-3; maybe TRBD2 (5 bases). Between the trimmed V and J ends, which lost 4 bases and 0 bases, there was a span of 15 bases. Germline-derived CDR1 and CDR2 are SGDLS and YYNGEE. CDR3 size: 16 residues. In DNA, the CDR3 is TGTGCCAGCAGCCCACTGGGCGGGCTGAGCACAGATACGCAGTATTTT. It codes for CASSPLGGLSTDTQYF.

CDR3 amino acids: CSVEDRASGMKQFF. DNA for the CDR3: TGCAGCGTTGAAGATCGGGCCTCAGGAATGAAGCAGTTCTTC. The chain couples TRBV29-1 to TRBJ2-1; D is ambiguous. CDR1 and CDR2 from the germline V gene are SQVTM and ANQGSEA. V was shortened by 0 bases and J by 11 bases, with 17 bases between the two germline ends. The CDR3 has 14 residues.

This clonotype showed up many times. The rearrangement links TRBV7-2 to TRBJ1-6; D call uncertain. CDR3 length: 16 amino acids. Trimming took 3 bases from V and 0 from J, leaving 9 bases between them. From germline, CDR1 is SGHTA and CDR2 FQGNSA. The CDR3 loop is CASSFRGSSYNSPLHF. The CDR3 DNA reads as TGTGCCAGCAGCTTCCGTGGGAGCTCCTATAATTCACCCCTCCACTTT. Looking up the rest from reference TRBV7-2 and TRBJ1-6 gives the full variable domain: GAGVSQSPSNKVTEKGKDVELRCDPISGHTALYWYRQSLGQGLEFLIYFQGNSAPDKSGLPSDRFSAERTGGSVSTLTIQRTQQEDSAVYLCASSFRGSSYNSPLHFGNGTRLTVT.

Regarding this clonotype: The conserved closing phenylalanine or tryptophan is absent in this CDR3, likely reflecting a read error. This rearrangement joins TRBV6-4 to TRBJ2-1, with 9 bases identical to TRBD2. V lost 3 bases to trimming and J lost 10 bases; unmatched junction nucleotides: 10. The CDR3 sequence is 15 residues long. Germline V lookup: CDR1 MRHNA, CDR2 SNTAGT. CDR3 nucleotide sequence: TGTGCCAGCAGTGAGCGGGAGGGCCTAGTCAACGAGCAGTTCCTC. It translates to CASSEREGLVNEQFL.

The table lists this clonotype with many counts. The rearrangement links TRBV7-8 to TRBJ2-1; possibly TRBD1 for D (5 bases). There are 12 residues in the CDR3. The V end lost 5 bases, the J end lost 12 bases, and 14 bases lay between the germline ends. Germline V gene lookup returns CDR1 SGHVS and CDR2 FQNEAQ. In DNA, the CDR3 is TGTGCCAGCAGCCGATCTAGGGGTTGGCAGTTCTTC. Translating gives CASSRSRGWQFF.

A remark on this clonotype: A far larger clone is a single base away, which makes a read error likely. The CDR3 DNA reads as TGTGCCTGCAGCTTATGGGGACAGGGGGTCAACGTCCTGACTTTC. Protein sequence: CACSLWGQGVNVLTF. This chain connects TRBV7-8 to TRBJ2-6; 11 bases match TRBD1. The CDR3 has 15 amino acids. CDR1 and CDR2 (germline): SGHVS, FQNEAQ.

This clonotype was counted many times. This chain connects TRBV29-1 to TRBJ1-1; D perhaps matches TRBD1 (5 bases). CDR3 length: 10 residues. V lost 4 bases to trimming and J lost 7 bases, with 7 bases between them. CDR1 and CDR2 (germline): SQVTM, ANQGSEA. CDR3 nucleotides: TGCAGCGTTGGACAGTTTGAAGCTTTCTTT. This translates into CSVGQFEAFF. Full variable domain (remainder filled in from reference TRBV29-1 and TRBJ1-1): SAVISQKPSRDICQRGTSLTIQCQVDSQVTMMFWYRQQPGQSLTLIATANQGSEATYESGFVIDKFPISRPNLTFSTLTVSNMSPEDSSIYLCSVGQFEAFFGQGTRLTVV.

This clonotype was recorded once. The rearrangement links TRBV19 to TRBJ1-5; a weak D match, TRBD1 (5 bases). Germline values: CDR1 LNHDA, CDR2 SQIVND (reference sequence). V shed 2 bases and J shed 1 base, with 18 bases lying between them. This CDR3 spans 18 amino acids. CDR3 nucleotides: TGTGCCAGTAGTATACTGGGCTGGAGGGGAAGGAGCAATCAGCCCCAGCATTTT. It codes for CASSILGWRGRSNQPQHF. Using reference TRBV19 and TRBJ1-5 for the parts outside the CDR3, the full variable domain is DGGITQSPKYLFRKEGQNVTLSCEQNLNHDAMYWYRQDPGQGLRLIYYSQIVNDFQKGDIAEGYSVSREKKESFPLTVTSAQKNPTAFYLCASSILGWRGRSNQPQHFGDGTRLSIL.

The sample holds many counts of this clonotype. This rearrangement joins TRBV7-3 to TRBJ2-1, with D possibly matching TRBD2 (5 bases). Trimming shortened V by 1 base and J by 7 bases, and 8 bases separated the two germline ends. Germline V gene lookup returns CDR1 SGHTA and CDR2 FQGTGA. This CDR3 contains 13 residues. The CDR3 protein is CASSLISGNEQFF. The CDR3 nucleotides are TGTGCCAGCAGCTTAATTTCGGGGAATGAGCAGTTCTTC. The full variable domain, completed using reference TRBV7-3 and TRBJ2-1, is GAGVSQTPSNKVTEKGKYVELRCDPISGHTALYWYRQSLGQGPEFLIYFQGTGAADDSGLPNDRFFAVRPEGSVSTLKIQRTERGDSAVYLCASSLISGNEQFFGPGTRLTVL.

There are many counts of this clonotype. This rearrangement joins TRBV2 to TRBJ2-1; tentative D call: TRBD2 (5 bases). The germline CDR1 and CDR2 sequences are SNHLY and FYNNEI. Trimming took 8 bases from V and 8 from J, leaving 25 bases between them. There are 16 residues in the CDR3. The CDR3 loop is CASLFPQEQLGDEQFF. As DNA, the CDR3 is TGTGCCAGCCTCTTTCCCCAAGAACAGCTCGGGGATGAGCAGTTCTTC.